A single sample gave rise to the 7 T cell receptor beta chains below, sequenced in a study of blood T cells in healthy people across ages. The authors ran a second PCR of about 7 to 11 cycles using a sample-barcoded 5' primer and a J-beta primer mix. TCRdb independently ran MiXCR on the 5' RACE reads; one entry per CDR3 protein. The sample holds 650,000 to 700,000 distinct CDR3 sequences; 32% are singletons and the top ten take roughly 14%. Input material: blood. The receptor source for this set is a woman at least 80 years old in good health.

V gene TRBV7-3 combines with J gene TRBJ2-4; TRBD1 might be the D (5 bases). V shed 0 bases and J shed 13 bases, with 22 bases lying between them. Germline CDR1 reads SGHTA; CDR2 reads FQGTGA. This CDR3 region has 16 residues. The CDR3 region has the DNA TGTGCCAGCAGCTTAACGTTTGGAGACAGTCGTGGTGAGCAGTACTTC. Amino acids: CASSLTFGDSRGEQYF.

V gene TRBV29-1 combines with J gene TRBJ2-6; D is perhaps TRBD1 (6 bases). This CDR3 spans 14 amino acids. Per the germline V gene, CDR1 is SQVTM and CDR2 is ANQGSEA. Trimming took off 2 bases at V and 2 bases at J, with 7 bases between the two ends. The CDR3 protein is CSVERGTGANVLTF. The CDR3 DNA reads TGCAGCGTTGAAAGGGGGACTGGGGCCAACGTCCTGACTTTC.

A note on this clonotype: One end of the junction is discordant with germline, which a read error may explain. The chain's CDR3 is CASSPPGLAGVDNGQFF. CDR3 nucleotide sequence: TGTGCCAGCAGCCCCCCGGGACTAGCGGGGGTCGACAATGGGCAGTTCTTC. The gene calls are TRBV7-9 and TRBJ2-1; TRBD2 agrees at 14 bases. The CDR3 is made up of 17 amino acids. Germline assignment: CDR1 SEHNR and CDR2 FQNEAQ (reference sequence).

This sequence joins TRBV29-1 and TRBJ2-1; no clear D. Trimming stripped 8 bases from V and 14 bases from J, with 22 bases between. The CDR3 is 12 residues long. Germline V gives CDR1 SQVTM, CDR2 ANQGSEA. The CDR3, as DNA: TGCAGCATGAGCCGCCTCGACAAGCATAAGTTCTTC. Translating gives CSMSRLDKHKFF.

At least ten counts were recorded for this clonotype. The rearrangement uses TRBV28 and TRBJ2-7; the D gene is possibly TRBD2 (7 bases). The CDR3 consists of 13 residues. Germline CDR1 MDHEN, CDR2 SYDVKM. V shed 6 bases and J shed 2 bases, with 11 bases lying between them. CDR3 protein: CASRGGGPYEQYF. The CDR3 DNA reads TGTGCCAGCAGAGGGGGGGGCCCCTACGAGCAGTACTTC.

This clonotype was found many times. The chain uses TRBV4-1 and TRBJ2-1; D remains unclear. In germline, CDR1 is MGHRA, CDR2 YSYEKL. Trimming took off 7 bases at V and 8 bases at J, with 24 bases between the two ends. The CDR3 is 16 amino acids. The CDR3 protein is CASTQFPASPIDEQFF. CDR3 DNA: TGCGCCAGCACTCAATTCCCAGCATCCCCAATTGATGAGCAGTTCTTC.

This clonotype was observed at least ten times. The chain employs TRBV27 and TRBJ2-5, with D hard to call. Germline assignment: CDR1 MNHEY and CDR2 SMNVEV (reference sequence). The CDR3 extends over 14 amino acids. V lost 4 bases to trimming and J lost 2 bases, with 11 bases between them. CDR3 sequence (DNA): TGTGCCAGCAGTTCCGTATCTAGTCAAGAGACCCAGTACTTC. This encodes CASSSVSSQETQYF.